Sequencing of this T cell receptor (beta chain) was carried out in a study of cytomegalovirus exposure and HLA in healthy donors. Study results and caveats: Previous analysis showed most TCR beta V segments were productive about 87% or about 30% of the time.

This clone appeared a few times. Its antigen is still unknown. PCR used 60 Vbeta primers and 13 Jbeta primers. Data came from immunoSEQ multiplex PCR; TCRdb stores just in-frame clones and leaves some out. Of about 77,000 clones listed, 78% are singletons. Germline lookup yields CDR1 GTSNPN and CDR2 SVGIG (reference sequence). The V end lost 3 bases, the J end lost 1 base, and 9 bases lay between the germline ends. The CDR3 runs 13 residues. The chain joins TRBV30 to TRBJ2-5; D is unclear. The clonotype was recovered from a man between 35 and 55 years old in good health and CMV-seronegative. Sequenced sample: PBMCs. CDR3 residues: CAWSTDIQETQYF. DNA of the CDR3: TGTGCCTGGAGCACCGACATCCAAGAGACCCAGTACTTC.